The clone carrying this T cell receptor beta chain has only one observation. PCR used 60 Vbeta primers and 13 Jbeta primers. As originally analysed: In a later analysis, of around 80 million unique beta chains, roughly 10 million appeared in at least two donors. Assay used: immunoSEQ multiplex PCR; TCRdb lists only in-frame clones, some missing. The V and J calls and the clone size are those of that table, but D and trimming were determined from the DNA. In the table there are 150,000 to 200,000 clones, roughly 79% of which are singletons. This record comes from a study of cytomegalovirus exposure and HLA in healthy donors. Trimming cost V 3 bases and J 5 bases; bases outside gene matches: 9. The CDR3 totals 16 residues. The V gene's germline CDR1 is SNHLY and CDR2 FYNNEI.

This chain uses TRBV2 with TRBJ1-1, with 10 nucleotides matching TRBD1. Material for sequencing was PBMCs. The receptor's source is a middle-aged man in good health and CMV-seropositive. CDR3 in DNA: TGTGCCAGCAGTGAGACAGGGGGCAAGAGGGTAACTGAAGCTTTCTTT. It yields the protein CASSETGGKRVTEAFF.